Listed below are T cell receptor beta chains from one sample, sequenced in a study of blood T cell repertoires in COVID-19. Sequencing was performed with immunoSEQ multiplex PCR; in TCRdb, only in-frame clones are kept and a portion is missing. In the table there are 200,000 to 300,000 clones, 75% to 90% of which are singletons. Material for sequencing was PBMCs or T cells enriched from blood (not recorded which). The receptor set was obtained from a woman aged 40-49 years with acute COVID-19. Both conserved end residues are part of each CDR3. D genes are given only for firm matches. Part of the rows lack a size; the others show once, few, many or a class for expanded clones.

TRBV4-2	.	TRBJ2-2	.	CASRDTRLATNTGELFF	TGTGCCAGCAGGGATACTCGGCTAGCGACGAACACCGGGGAGCTGTTTTTT
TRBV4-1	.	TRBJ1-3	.	CASSQDEGSGNTIYF	TGCGCCAGCAGCCAAGATGAGGGCTCTGGAAACACCATATATTTT
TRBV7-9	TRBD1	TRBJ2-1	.	CASSPPDRGPGVIYEQFF	TGTGCCAGCAGCCCGCCGGACAGGGGGCCGGGGGTTATCTATGAGCAGTTCTTC
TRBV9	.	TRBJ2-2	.	CASSVELTNTGELFF	TGTGCCAGCAGCGTAGAACTAACGAACACCGGGGAGCTGTTTTTT
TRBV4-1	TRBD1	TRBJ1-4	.	CASSQGGTANEKLFF	TGCGCCAGCAGCCAAGGAGGGACAGCTAATGAAAAACTGTTTTTT
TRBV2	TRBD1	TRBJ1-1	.	CASRTGTGNTEAFF	TGTGCCAGCAGGACCGGGACAGGCAACACTGAAGCTTTCTTT
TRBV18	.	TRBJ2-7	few	CASSPLPLSGAWEEQYF	TGTGCCAGCTCACCCCTCCCTTTGAGCGGAGCTTGGGAGGAGCAGTACTTC
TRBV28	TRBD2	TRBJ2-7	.	CASSRTSEYSYEQYF	TGTGCCAGCAGTCGGACTAGCGAATACTCCTACGAGCAGTACTTC
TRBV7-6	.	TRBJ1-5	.	CASSPIPWAGHNQPQHF	TGTGCCAGCAGCCCCATCCCCTGGGCAGGCCACAATCAGCCCCAGCATTTT
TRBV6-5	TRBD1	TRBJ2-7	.	CASSLQNRGRNEQYF	TGTGCCAGCAGCCTGCAAAACAGGGGGCGAAACGAGCAGTACTTC
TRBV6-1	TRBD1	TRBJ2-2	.	CASSERPGQIPNTGELFF	TGTGCCAGCAGTGAAAGGCCGGGACAGATCCCGAACACCGGGGAGCTGTTTTTT
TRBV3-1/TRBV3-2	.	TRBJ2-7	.	CASSQGSRIGLEQYF	TGTGCCAGCAGCCAAGGGTCTCGGATTGGGCTCGAGCAGTACTTC
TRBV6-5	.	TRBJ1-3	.	CASSIVDSGNTIYF	TGTGCCAGCAGTATAGTCGACTCTGGAAACACCATATATTTT
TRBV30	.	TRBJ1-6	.	CAWSGQGDSPLHF	TGTGCCTGGAGTGGACAAGGGGATTCACCCCTCCACTTT
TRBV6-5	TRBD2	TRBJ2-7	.	CASSPGLGVYEQYF	TGTGCCAGCAGTCCGGGACTAGGTGTTTACGAGCAGTACTTC
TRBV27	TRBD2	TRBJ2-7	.	CASSPRGVGYEQYF	TGTGCCAGCAGTCCCCGGGGGGTCGGTTACGAGCAGTACTTC
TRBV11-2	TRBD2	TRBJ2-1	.	CASSLISGRARYNEQFF	TGTGCCAGCAGCTTGATTAGCGGGAGGGCCAGGTACAATGAGCAGTTCTTC
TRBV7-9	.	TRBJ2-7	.	CASSLAFGVWSYEQYF	TGTGCCAGCAGCTTAGCGTTCGGGGTGTGGTCCTACGAGCAGTACTTC
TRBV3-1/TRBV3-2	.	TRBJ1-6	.	CASSQVQGVNSPLHF	TGTGCCAGCAGCCAAGTGCAAGGGGTCAATTCACCCCTCCACTTT
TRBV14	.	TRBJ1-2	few	CASSQETDHRIDGYTF	TGTGCCAGCAGCCAAGAAACAGACCATAGAATCGATGGCTACACCTTC
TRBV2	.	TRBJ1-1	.	CASSVSGYTEAFF	TGTGCCAGCAGTGTTTCAGGGTATACTGAAGCTTTCTTT
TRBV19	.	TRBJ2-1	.	CASSIGLSYNEQFF	TGTGCCAGTAGTATAGGCCTATCCTACAATGAGCAGTTCTTC
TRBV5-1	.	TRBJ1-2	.	CASSLGHSSYGYTF	TGCGCCAGCAGCTTGGGACACTCGTCCTATGGCTACACCTTC
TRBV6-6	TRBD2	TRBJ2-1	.	CASSRTSGRAVEGEQFF	TGTGCCAGCAGTCGGACTAGCGGGAGGGCCGTAGAAGGTGAGCAGTTCTTC
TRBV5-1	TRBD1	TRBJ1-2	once	CASSQRTGGGYTF	TGCGCCAGCAGCCAGCGGACAGGGGGCGGCTACACCTTC
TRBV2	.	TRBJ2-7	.	CASSDSAYEQYF	TGTGCCAGCAGTGACTCAGCCTACGAGCAGTACTTC
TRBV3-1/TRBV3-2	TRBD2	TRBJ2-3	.	CASSQSWLAGGDTQYF	TGTGCCAGCAGCCAATCTTGGCTAGCGGGAGGAGATACGCAGTATTTT
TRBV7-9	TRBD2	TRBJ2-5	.	CASSIGTSGQETQYF	TGTGCCAGCAGCATCGGGACTAGCGGGCAAGAGACCCAGTACTTC
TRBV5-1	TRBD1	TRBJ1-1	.	CASSFRDRGAFREAFF	TGCGCCAGCAGCTTTCGGGACAGGGGGGCTTTTAGGGAAGCTTTCTTT
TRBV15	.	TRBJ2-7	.	CATSSQGGDEQYF	TGTGCCACCAGCTCCCAGGGTGGGGACGAGCAGTACTTC
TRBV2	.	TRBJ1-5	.	CASSEPGDNQPQHF	TGTGCCAGCAGTGAACCAGGGGACAATCAGCCCCAGCATTTT
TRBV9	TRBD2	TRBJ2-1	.	CASSVGGSTYNEQFF	TGTGCCAGCAGCGTAGGCGGGAGCACCTACAATGAGCAGTTCTTC